This is a list of T cell receptor beta chains from one sample in a study of control samples from healthy donors and cancer patients. The repertoire was sequenced with immunoSEQ multiplex PCR; TCRdb's copy has only in-frame clones and lacks some. The data show fewer than 200,000 clones, about 91% seen once. The sample taken for sequencing was blood. These receptors originate from a young woman in good health. Both conserved end residues are part of each CDR3. Each record gives: D gene, V gene, J gene, CDR3 protein, CDR3 DNA. The D gene is left open where the match is weak.

TRBD1	TRBV5-1	TRBJ2-1	CASSTHPGQGYYNEQFF	TGCGCCAGCAGCACCCACCCCGGACAGGGGTACTACAATGAGCAGTTCTTC
.	TRBV30	TRBJ1-2	CAWTQGGYGYTF	TGTGCCTGGACCCAAGGGGGCTATGGCTACACCTTC
TRBD1	TRBV3-1/TRBV3-2	TRBJ2-5	CASSSGTGDDQETQYF	TGTGCCAGCAGCAGTGGGACAGGGGACGACCAAGAGACCCAGTACTTC
.	TRBV5-1	TRBJ1-5	CASSLTGNSNQPQHF	TGCGCCAGCAGCTTGACAGGGAACAGCAATCAGCCCCAGCATTTT
.	TRBV7-8	TRBJ2-1	CASSPSDGSSSYNEQFF	TGTGCCAGCAGCCCCTCGGACGGATCAAGCTCCTACAATGAGCAGTTCTTC
.	TRBV3-1/TRBV3-2	TRBJ1-3	CASSHTRESGNTIYF	TGTGCCAGCAGCCATACCCGGGAATCTGGAAACACCATATATTTT
.	TRBV28	TRBJ1-1	CASSYGSGIQAFF	TGTGCCAGCAGTTATGGGTCGGGCATACAGGCTTTCTTT
.	TRBV7-9	TRBJ2-3	CPSSRRGATSNPTDTQYF	TGCCCCAGCAGCCGCCGGGGGGCGACCTCAAATCCGACAGATACGCAGTATTTT
.	TRBV19	TRBJ1-2	CASSRTVLANYGYTF	TGTGCCAGTAGTCGGACGGTTTTAGCTAACTATGGCTACACCTTC
.	TRBV19	TRBJ2-7	CASSPSGVTEQYF	TGTGCCAGTAGCCCGTCGGGGGTCACCGAGCAGTACTTC
.	TRBV6-2/TRBV6-3	TRBJ1-1	CASSSPPTGNTEAFF	TGTGCCAGCAGTTCCCCCCCAACAGGGAACACTGAAGCTTTCTTT
TRBD2	TRBV3-1/TRBV3-2	TRBJ2-1	CASSQAGGGQFF	TGTGCCAGCAGCCAGGCGGGGGGTGGGCAGTTCTTC
.	TRBV2	TRBJ2-1	CASSVGGNEQFF	TGTGCCAGCAGTGTCGGGGGAAATGAGCAGTTCTTC